This record covers a single TCR beta chain. Its antigen is not yet known. No base qualities exist here, and no much larger clone lies one base off it. This entry comes from a study of radiation and T cells in renal cell carcinoma (TCRdb year 2020). Concerning the study at large: Samples were obtained from a clinical trial, in which 15 Gy stereotactic body radiation therapy was delivered to primary renal cell carcinomas and nephrectomy was performed 4 weeks later. A total of 50 or so samples underwent TCR beta sequencing, made up of approximately 26 tumors and about 27 peripheral blood samples. In the approximately 53 samples combined, 4,016,671 unique CDR3 nucleotide sequences were found, encoding roughly 2.5 million unique CDR3 amino acid sequences.

The immunoSEQ kit was used, according to the manufacturer's recommendations, to generate TCR beta libraries from genomic DNA. To prepare libraries, a first multiplex PCR with proprietary primers was run, followed by a second PCR that added unique barcodes, and a bead cleanup was done after each round. A kit-provided positive control reaction and a negative control reaction were included in every sample batch. The final libraries were assessed on an Agilent 4200 TapeStation D1000 ScreenTape, pooled by volume, and quantified by qPCR. Sequencing was performed on an Illumina NextSeq500 using a MidOutput 150-cycle cartridge, with 156 Read1 cycles, 15 Index1 cycles, and the kit custom primers. The pooled library was loaded at roughly 1 pM with around 22% PhiX control spiked in. The authors' analysis ran thus. Vendor-processed data were analyzed in R, and a clonotype was defined as all T cells sharing the same CDR3 nucleotide sequence. For clone abundance analyses, frequencies were normalized to the 10,000 most abundant clones in each sample. Public T cell clones, which averaged fewer than five per sample, were removed prior to analysis. An abundance difference of at least 32-fold between compartments was the criterion for calling clonotypes tumor-enriched or baseline blood-enriched. A beta-binomial differential abundance model was used to identify clonotypes that were expanded or contracted between blood time points. Similarity between tumor and blood repertoires was quantified using the Baroni-Urbani and Buser coefficient, and groups were compared with two-tailed Wilcoxon tests in R. TCRdb provides this immuneACCESS table in a form limited to in-frame rearrangements. Some clones are lacking; in checked studies, under half of them reflect an unresolved V gene, and why the rest are absent is not known. V and J calls and clone size are those listed in that table; D and trimming were worked out from the DNA. This sample has fewer than 90,000 clones in its table, and 80% to 90% of those were observed once. In total, the top ten clones hold 20% to 25% of the sample.

The research as a whole found: No pretreatment tumor biopsies were available, so the baseline intratumoral presence of clonotypes could not be determined. The single-armed trial design could not address effects of radiation dose or scheduling on the TCR repertoire. Top tumor clonotypes rose in blood from baseline to 2 weeks post-radiation, then contracted by 4 weeks, suggesting transient expansion of tumor-resident clones. Dynamics of the blood repertoire were not tracked past 4 weeks after treatment.

The CDR3 starts with the cysteine, ends with the phenylalanine, and has 15 residues. Kept here is only the CDR3 DNA, which spans 45 bases and is read in frame from base 1. Trimming removed 0 bases from V and 0 bases from J, leaving 8 bases between the germline ends. Reading the germline V gene gives CDR1 SGHRS and CDR2 YFSETQ. The sample's time point label, decoded: blood 2 weeks post-SBRT. The treatment or condition label, as the study defines it: 15 Gy SBRT to primary tumor, nephrectomy 4 weeks later. To follow tumor-enriched clonotypes, peripheral blood was collected serially from radiation-treated patients at baseline and again at 2 weeks and 4 weeks after SBRT. All patients had renal cell carcinoma with clear cell pathology. The QIAamp DNA Blood Mini Kit (Qiagen) was used to prepare genomic DNA for TCR sequencing. Samples were included in the analyses only if all quality control checks were passed.

Material: blood, obtained from a patient whose treatment included radiotherapy and nephrectomy. This TCR was recovered from a woman between 45 and 60 years old with renal cell carcinoma. The V and J genes are TRBV5-1 and TRBJ2-3, with a weak D call of TRBD1 (5 bases match). The CDR3 sequence is CASSLAAGSTDTQYF. The sequenced DNA: TGCGCCAGCAGCTTGGCTGCAGGGAGCACAGATACGCAGTATTTT.